The rows below give T cell receptor beta chains drawn from one sample of a study of T cell changes during pregnancy in multiple sclerosis. Measured with immunoSEQ multiplex PCR; TCRdb has only the in-frame clones, and not every one. The sample consists of about 55,000 clones, 85% to 95% of them appearing once. Specimen: CD8+ T cells from peripheral blood mononuclear cells, collected in the third trimester of pregnancy. The origin of the receptors is a female donor with multiple sclerosis, enrolled in a pregnancy study. Each CDR3 is given with its conserved first and last residue. The D gene is left open where the match is weak. Only part of the rows carry a size: once, few, many, or a class if the clone is expanded.

TRBJ1-2,-,-,TRBV2,TGTGCCAGCAGTGAAATGAAAGGCACTCGCTCAGGGAGGACCCCCTATGGCTACACCTTC,CASSEMKGTRSGRTPYGYTF
TRBJ2-1,TRBD2,-,TRBV7-9,TGTGCCAGCAGCTTAAATAGCGGGAGGTACAATGAGCAGTTCTTC,CASSLNSGRYNEQFF
TRBJ1-1,TRBD1,-,TRBV28,TGTGCCAGCAGAGGCGGACAGGGGGACACTGAAGCTTTCTTT,CASRGGQGDTEAFF
TRBJ2-7,-,-,TRBV13,TGTGCCAGCAGCGACAACGAAGAATACGAGCAGTACTTC,CASSDNEEYEQYF
TRBJ2-3,TRBD2,-,TRBV28,TGTGCCAGCAGTTTTTTCGGGGAGGGTGAAGATACGCAGTATTTT,CASSFFGEGEDTQYF
TRBJ2-7,TRBD2,-,TRBV10-2,TGCGCCAGCAGTGAGGGGCGGGAGAACACCTACGAGCAGTACTTC,CASSEGRENTYEQYF
TRBJ2-2,-,-,TRBV7-2,TGTGCCAGCAGCTTAAGCGAATCCGGGGAGCTGTTTTTT,CASSLSESGELFF
TRBJ2-2,TRBD2,-,TRBV19,TGTGCCAGTAGTATAGATTCTAGCGGAACCCGAACAAGCGGGGAGCTGTTTTTT,CASSIDSSGTRTSGELFF
TRBJ2-7,TRBD1,-,TRBV13,TGTGCCAGCAGCTTAGGCGACAGGGCCTCCTACGAGCAGTACTTC,CASSLGDRASYEQYF
TRBJ2-1,-,few,TRBV9,TGTGCCAGCAGCGAGACAGCTTATGAGCAGTTCTTC,CASSETAYEQFF
TRBJ2-7,-,once,TRBV28,TGTGCCAGCAGTTTAGGTAGGGGCGCTGACGAGCAGTACTTC,CASSLGRGADEQYF
TRBJ2-2,-,once,TRBV6-1,TGTGCCAGCAGTGAAGACCGTGGGACAACCGGGGAGCTGTTTTTT,CASSEDRGTTGELFF
TRBJ1-1,TRBD1,-,TRBV5-4,TGTGCCAGCAGCTTAACAGGGGCGGGGAGTGAAGCTTTCTTT,CASSLTGAGSEAFF
TRBJ2-7,TRBD1,-,TRBV29-1,TGCAGCGTTGGGGACAGTTTATACGAGCAGTACTTC,CSVGDSLYEQYF